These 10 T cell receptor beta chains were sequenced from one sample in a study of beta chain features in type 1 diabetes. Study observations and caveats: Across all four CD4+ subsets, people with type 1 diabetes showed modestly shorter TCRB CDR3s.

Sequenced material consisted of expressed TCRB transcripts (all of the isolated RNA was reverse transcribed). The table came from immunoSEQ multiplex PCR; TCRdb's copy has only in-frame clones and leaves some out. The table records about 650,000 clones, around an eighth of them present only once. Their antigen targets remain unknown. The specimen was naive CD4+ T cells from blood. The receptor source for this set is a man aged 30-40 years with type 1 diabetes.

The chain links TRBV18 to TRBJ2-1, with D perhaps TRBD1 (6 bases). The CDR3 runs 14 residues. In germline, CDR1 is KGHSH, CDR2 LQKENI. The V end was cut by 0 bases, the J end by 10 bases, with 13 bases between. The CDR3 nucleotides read TGTGCCAGCTCACCACCGGGACCAGGGGTAGAGCAGTTCTTC. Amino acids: CASSPPGPGVEQFF.

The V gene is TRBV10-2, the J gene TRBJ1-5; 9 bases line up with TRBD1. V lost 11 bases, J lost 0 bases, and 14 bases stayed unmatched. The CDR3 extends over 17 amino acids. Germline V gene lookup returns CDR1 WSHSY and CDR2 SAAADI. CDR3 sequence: CASSGVQGAGSNQPQHF. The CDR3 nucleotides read TGCGCCTCCTCCGGCGTACAGGGGGCGGGTAGCAATCAGCCCCAGCATTTT.

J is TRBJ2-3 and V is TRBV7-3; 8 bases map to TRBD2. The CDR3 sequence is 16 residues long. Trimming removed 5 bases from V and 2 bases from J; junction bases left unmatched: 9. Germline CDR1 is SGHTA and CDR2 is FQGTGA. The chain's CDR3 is CASSQGVSGATDTQYF. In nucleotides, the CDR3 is TGTGCCAGCAGCCAAGGGGTTAGCGGGGCCACAGATACGCAGTATTTT.

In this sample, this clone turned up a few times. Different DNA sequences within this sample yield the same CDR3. The CDR3 DNA reads TGTGCCTGGAGTGTCGGTAGCAATCAGCCCCAGCATTTT. The encoded protein is CAWSVGSNQPQHF. The chain carries TRBV30 and TRBJ1-5; D not certain. Germline lookup yields CDR1 GTSNPN and CDR2 SVGIG (reference sequence). V was shortened by 0 bases and J by 0 bases, with 3 bases between the two germline ends. This CDR3 region has 13 residues.

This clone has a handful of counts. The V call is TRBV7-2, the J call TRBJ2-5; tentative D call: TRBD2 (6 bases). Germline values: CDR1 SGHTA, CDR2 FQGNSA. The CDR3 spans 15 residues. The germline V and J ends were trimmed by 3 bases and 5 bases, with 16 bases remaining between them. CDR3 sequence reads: CASSLSGAGQETQYF. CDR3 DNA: TGTGCCAGCAGCTTGTCGGGAGCAGGGCAGGAGACCCAGTACTTC.

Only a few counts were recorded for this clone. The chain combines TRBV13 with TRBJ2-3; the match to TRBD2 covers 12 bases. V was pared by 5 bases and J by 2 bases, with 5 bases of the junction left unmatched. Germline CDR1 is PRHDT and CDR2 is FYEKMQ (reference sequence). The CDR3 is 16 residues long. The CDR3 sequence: CASSIRTSGVTDTQYF. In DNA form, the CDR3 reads TGTGCCAGCAGCATCCGGACTAGCGGGGTCACAGATACGCAGTATTTT.

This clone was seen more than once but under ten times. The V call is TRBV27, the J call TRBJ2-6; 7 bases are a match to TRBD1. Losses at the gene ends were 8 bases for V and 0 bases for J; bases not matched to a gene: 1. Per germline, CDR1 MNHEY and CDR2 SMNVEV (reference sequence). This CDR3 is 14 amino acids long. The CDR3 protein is CASRTGSGANVLTF. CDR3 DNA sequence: TGTGCCAGCCGGACAGGCTCTGGGGCCAACGTCCTGACTTTC.

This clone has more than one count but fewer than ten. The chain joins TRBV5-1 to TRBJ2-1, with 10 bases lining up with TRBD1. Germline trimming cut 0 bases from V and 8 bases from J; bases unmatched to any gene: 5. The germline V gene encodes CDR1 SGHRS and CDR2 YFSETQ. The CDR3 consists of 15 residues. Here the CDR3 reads CASSLGQGAPDEQFF. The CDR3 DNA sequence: TGCGCCAGCAGCTTGGGACAGGGGGCCCCCGATGAGCAGTTCTTC.

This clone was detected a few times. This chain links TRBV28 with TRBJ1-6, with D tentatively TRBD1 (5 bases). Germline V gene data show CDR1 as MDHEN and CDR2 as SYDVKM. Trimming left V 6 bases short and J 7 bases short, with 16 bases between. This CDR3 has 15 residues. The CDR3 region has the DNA TGTGCCAGCAGCGATCAGCAGGGACCGAATTCACCCCTCCACTTT. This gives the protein CASSDQQGPNSPLHF.

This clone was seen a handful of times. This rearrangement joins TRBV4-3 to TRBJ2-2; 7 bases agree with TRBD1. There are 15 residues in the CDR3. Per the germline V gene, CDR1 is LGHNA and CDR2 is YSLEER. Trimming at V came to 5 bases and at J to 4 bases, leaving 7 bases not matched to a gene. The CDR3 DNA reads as TGCGCCAGCAGCTCCGTCAACAGGGGCACCGGGGAGCTGTTTTTT. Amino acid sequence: CASSSVNRGTGELFF.